This TCR beta chain was sequenced for a study of blood T cell repertoires in COVID-19. The CDR3 covers 14 residues. V was shortened by 4 bases and J by 0 bases, with 10 bases between the two germline ends. From germline, CDR1 is SGHRS and CDR2 YFSETQ. The data were produced by immunoSEQ multiplex PCR, yet TCRdb's version contains in-frame clones alone and is incomplete. Among about 130,000 clones listed, around 81% were seen once. The source is a woman aged 55 to 70 with active or convalescent COVID-19. The sequenced material came from peripheral blood. The chain has TRBV5-1 and TRBJ1-1; no firm D call. CDR3 residues: CASSPVQLNTEAFF. The CDR3 DNA follows: TGCGCCAGCAGCCCCGTCCAGTTGAACACTGAAGCTTTCTTT.